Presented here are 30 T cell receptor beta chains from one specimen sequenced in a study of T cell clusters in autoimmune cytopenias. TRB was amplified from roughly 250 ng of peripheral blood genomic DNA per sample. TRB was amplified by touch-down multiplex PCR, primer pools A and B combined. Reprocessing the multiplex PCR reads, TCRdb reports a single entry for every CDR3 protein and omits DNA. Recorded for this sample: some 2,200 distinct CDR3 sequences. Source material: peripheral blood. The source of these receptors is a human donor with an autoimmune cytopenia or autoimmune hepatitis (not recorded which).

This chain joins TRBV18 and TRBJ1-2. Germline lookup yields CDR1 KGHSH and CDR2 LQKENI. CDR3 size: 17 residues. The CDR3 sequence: CASSPSGSWDDNYGYTF.

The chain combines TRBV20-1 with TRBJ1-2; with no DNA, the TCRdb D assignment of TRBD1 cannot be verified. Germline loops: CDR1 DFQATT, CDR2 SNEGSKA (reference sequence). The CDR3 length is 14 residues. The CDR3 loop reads CSAVPNRGRNGYTF.

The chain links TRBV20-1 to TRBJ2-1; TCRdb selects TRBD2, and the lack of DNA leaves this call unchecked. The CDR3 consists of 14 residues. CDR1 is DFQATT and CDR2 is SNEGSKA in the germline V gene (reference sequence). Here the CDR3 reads CSASGGRDLDEQFF.

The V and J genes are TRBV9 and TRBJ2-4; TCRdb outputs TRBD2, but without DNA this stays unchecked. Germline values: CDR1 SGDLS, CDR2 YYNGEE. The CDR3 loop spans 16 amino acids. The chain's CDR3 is CASSAGGTSGISIQYF.

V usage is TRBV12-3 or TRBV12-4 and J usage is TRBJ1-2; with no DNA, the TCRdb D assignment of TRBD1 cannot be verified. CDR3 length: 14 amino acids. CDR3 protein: CASSPTGSNYGYTF.

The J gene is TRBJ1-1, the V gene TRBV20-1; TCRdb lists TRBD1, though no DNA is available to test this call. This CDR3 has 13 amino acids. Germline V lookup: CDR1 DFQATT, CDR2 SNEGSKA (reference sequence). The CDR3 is CSASPVGNTEAFF.

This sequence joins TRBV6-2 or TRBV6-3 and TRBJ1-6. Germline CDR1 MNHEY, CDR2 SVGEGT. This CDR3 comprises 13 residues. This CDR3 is CASRGRHNSPLHF.

CDR3 sequence: CASSPLLNVVILRGEQFF. V usage is TRBV12-3 or TRBV12-4 and J usage is TRBJ2-1; TCRdb outputs TRBD1, but without DNA this stays unchecked. The CDR3 contains 18 residues.

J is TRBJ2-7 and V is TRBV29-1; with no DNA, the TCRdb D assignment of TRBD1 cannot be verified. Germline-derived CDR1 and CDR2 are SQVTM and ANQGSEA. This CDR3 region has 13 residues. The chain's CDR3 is CSVNLPGQRKQYF.

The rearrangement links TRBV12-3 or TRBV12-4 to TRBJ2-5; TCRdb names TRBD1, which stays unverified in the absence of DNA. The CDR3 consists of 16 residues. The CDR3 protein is CASSSLSQGGKETQYF.

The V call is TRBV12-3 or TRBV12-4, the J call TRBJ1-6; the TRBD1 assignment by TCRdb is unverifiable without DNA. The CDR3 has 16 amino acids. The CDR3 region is CASSRGGTGDGSPLHF.

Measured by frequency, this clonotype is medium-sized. This CDR3 reads CASSLAGQYSYEQYF. The chain links TRBV11-1 to TRBJ2-7; TCRdb names TRBD1, which stays unverified in the absence of DNA. The germline CDR1 and CDR2 sequences are SGHAT and FQDESV (reference sequence). The CDR3 has 15 amino acids.

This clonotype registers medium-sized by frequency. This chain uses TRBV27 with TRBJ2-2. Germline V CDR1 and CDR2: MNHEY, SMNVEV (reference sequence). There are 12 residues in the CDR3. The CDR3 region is CASGYNTGELFF.

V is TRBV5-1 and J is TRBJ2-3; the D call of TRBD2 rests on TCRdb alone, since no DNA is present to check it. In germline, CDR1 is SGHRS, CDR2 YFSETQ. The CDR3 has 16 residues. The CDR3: CASSLVLAGGGDTQYF.

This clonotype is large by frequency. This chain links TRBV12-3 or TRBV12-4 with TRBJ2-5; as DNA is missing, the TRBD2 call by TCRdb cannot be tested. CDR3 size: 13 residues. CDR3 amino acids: CASSFGGPETQYF.

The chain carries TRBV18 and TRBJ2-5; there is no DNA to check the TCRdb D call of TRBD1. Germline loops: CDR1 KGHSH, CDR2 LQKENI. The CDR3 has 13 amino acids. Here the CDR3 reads CASSDRAKETQYF.

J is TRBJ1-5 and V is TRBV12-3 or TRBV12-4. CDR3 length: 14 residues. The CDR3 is CASSRLDSNQPQHF.

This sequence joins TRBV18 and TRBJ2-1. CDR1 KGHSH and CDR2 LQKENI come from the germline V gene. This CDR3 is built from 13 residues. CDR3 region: CASSPPLVNEQFF.

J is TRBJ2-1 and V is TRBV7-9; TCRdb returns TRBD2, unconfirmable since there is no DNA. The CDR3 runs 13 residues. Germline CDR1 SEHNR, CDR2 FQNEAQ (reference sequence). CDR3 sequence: CASSWAGAPEQFF. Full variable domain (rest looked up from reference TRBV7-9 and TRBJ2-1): DTGVSQNPRHKITKRGQNVTFRCDPISEHNRLYWYRQTLGQGPEFLTYFQNEAQLEKSRLLSDRFSAERPKGSFSTLEIQRTEQGDSAMYLCASSWAGAPEQFFGPGTRLTVL.

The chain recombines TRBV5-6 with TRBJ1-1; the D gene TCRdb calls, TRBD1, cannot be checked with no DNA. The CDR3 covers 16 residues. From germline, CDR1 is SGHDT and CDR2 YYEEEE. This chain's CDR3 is CASSPGTNSLNTEAFF.

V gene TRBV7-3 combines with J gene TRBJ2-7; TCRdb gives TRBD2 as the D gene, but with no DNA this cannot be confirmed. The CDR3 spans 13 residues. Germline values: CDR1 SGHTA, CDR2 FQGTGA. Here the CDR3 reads CASSPSVSYEQYF.

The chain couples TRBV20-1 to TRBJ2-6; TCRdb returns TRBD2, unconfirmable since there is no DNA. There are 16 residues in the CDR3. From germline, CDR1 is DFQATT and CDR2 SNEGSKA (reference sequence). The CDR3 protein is CSATSGRAAGANVLTF.

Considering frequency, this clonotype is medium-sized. The CDR3 here is CASILGRRGAFF. The rearrangement joins TRBV6-6 to TRBJ1-1. The CDR3 loop spans 12 amino acids. The V gene's germline CDR1 is MNHNY and CDR2 SVGAGI (reference sequence).

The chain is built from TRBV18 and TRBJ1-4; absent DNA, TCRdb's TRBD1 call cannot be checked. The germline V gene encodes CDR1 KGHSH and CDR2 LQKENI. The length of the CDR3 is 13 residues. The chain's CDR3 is CASSTDRDEKLFF.

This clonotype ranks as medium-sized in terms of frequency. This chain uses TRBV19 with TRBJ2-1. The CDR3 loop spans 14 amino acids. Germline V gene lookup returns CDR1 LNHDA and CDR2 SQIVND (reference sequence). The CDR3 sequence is CASSIVSGDNEQFF.

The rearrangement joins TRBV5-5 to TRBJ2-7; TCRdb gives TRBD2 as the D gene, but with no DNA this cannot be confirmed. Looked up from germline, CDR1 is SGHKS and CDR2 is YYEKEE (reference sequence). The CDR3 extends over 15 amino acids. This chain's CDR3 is CASSLGSGLSYEQYF.

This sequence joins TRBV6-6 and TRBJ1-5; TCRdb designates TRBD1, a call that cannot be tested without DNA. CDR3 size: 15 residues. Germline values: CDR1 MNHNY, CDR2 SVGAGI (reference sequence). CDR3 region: CASSYSFGGNQPQHF.

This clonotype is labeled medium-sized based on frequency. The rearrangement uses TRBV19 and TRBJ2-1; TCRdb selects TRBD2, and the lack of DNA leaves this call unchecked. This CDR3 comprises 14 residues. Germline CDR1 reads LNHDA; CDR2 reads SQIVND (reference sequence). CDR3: CASSMAREDNEQFF.

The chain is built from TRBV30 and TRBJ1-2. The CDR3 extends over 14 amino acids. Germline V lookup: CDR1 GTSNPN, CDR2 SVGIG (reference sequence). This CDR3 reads CAWTKRALDGGYTF.

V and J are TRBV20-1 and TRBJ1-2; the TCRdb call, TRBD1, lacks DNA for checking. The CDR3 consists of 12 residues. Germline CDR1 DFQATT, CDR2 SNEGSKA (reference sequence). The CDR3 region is CSAPTGDDGYTF.